The following is a T cell receptor beta chain sequence with its context. This clonotype has just a few counts. The antigen this receptor binds is unknown. Base qualities were left out, and no much larger clone turns up one base away. The CDR3 runs 14 amino acids, cysteine and phenylalanine included. Only CDR3 DNA remains: 42 bases, in frame from the first base. V is clipped by 1 base and J by 4 bases, and the sequence between their germline boundaries is 9 bases long. CDR1 and CDR2 are read off the germline V gene (reference sequence) as LNHDA and SQIVND. This entry comes from a study of T cells in Graves' hyperthyroidism and ophthalmopathy (dated by TCRdb to about 2019). Context from the whole study: Peripheral blood was collected at initial diagnosis, before any treatment. To identify distinguishing TCR V-J signatures, a discovery cohort of around 100 patients was used, comprising some 45 with Graves' ophthalmopathy and approximately 57 with stable Graves' hyperthyroidism. Prospective prediction of ophthalmopathy was tested in an independent validation cohort consisting of some 19 hyperthyroidism patients and more than 15 patients who later progressed to ophthalmopathy. For training and testing, the 80 to 100 patients in the discovery cohort were randomly divided in a 7:3 ratio. The study also compared thyroid tissue and blood T-cell repertoires from roughly 6 Graves' hyperthyroidism patients. Once sampling was done, hyperthyroidism patients were given methimazole at a starting dose of 30 mg daily, whereas ophthalmopathy patients were given high-dose intravenous methylprednisolone. According to the paper, TCR Vbeta CDR3 sequencing was carried out on approximately 140 peripheral blood samples, which came from fewer than 50 ophthalmopathy, around 75 hyperthyroidism and about 17 progressor patients. Overall study outcomes, separate from this receptor: No statistical method was used to set the sample size in advance, and investigators knew the group allocation. Most expanded thyroid clonotypes (frequency above 0.001) were also found in blood, which suggests that blood repertoires may mirror thyroid immune responses. In validation, the model predicted progression to ophthalmopathy a median of roughly 6.1 months before onset, with about 64% sensitivity and 72.22% specificity. Ophthalmopathy was separated from stable hyperthyroidism by a 13 V-J signature model, with approximately 85% sensitivity and 81% to 83% specificity obtained in cross-validation and 80%/75% obtained in testing.

Hyperthyroidism patients were newly diagnosed, had a disease duration of under 2 months, and were aged 18 to 65 years. Exclusion was applied to patients with uncontrolled infections, other autoimmune diseases, pregnancy or lactation. Clinical symptoms, serum thyroxine and TRAb, thyroid ultrasound, and orbital computed tomography formed the basis for the diagnoses. For progressor patients, blood was drawn at the first diagnosis of hyperthyroidism, before any ophthalmopathy symptoms had appeared. Ficoll-Paque density gradient centrifugation was used to isolate PBMCs from about 9.4 ml of fresh peripheral blood. Progressor patients were initially diagnosed with Graves' hyperthyroidism and developed ophthalmopathy during follow-up. Trizol reagent was used to extract total RNA, and RNA quality was then checked on an Agilent 2100 Bioanalyzer. TCR beta CDR3 regions were amplified from RNA transcripts. A first-round RT-PCR of the TCR CDR3 used the HTBI primer set with the Qiagen OneStep RT-PCR kit. Libraries were constructed in a second round of multiplex PCR, after which size selection and purification were carried out. Sequencing of the libraries was done on an Illumina HiSeq2000 using paired-end 100 bp reads. Under the source paper's analysis protocol: SOAPnuke was used to process the raw data, throwing out any read that contained adapters or uncalled bases, had a mean Phred below 15, or lacked an exact constant-primer or identifier match. High-quality paired reads were merged with COPE v1.2.5, and unique nucleotide sequences were defined as clonotypes. MiTCR v1.1 was used to align the clonotypes against IMGT TRBV, TRBD and TRBJ reference segments. Only V-J combinations with frequency above 0.0001, covering about 99% of repertoires, were analysed. A TCS score was defined as the ratio of F50 (clonal expansion) to E x V (chaos), with BLOSUM62-based TCRdist applied between CDR3 peptides within each V-J. Welch's t-statistics and random forest reduced approximately 520 V-J features to 10 to 15, which were used in a naive Bayes classifier (R e1071). Using fastp trimming at Q25 and MiXCR clonotype assembly, TCRdb reanalyzed the public sequencing data and kept in-frame beta chains. Rows with one shared CDR3 protein collapse into an entry with the most common genes and DNA. TCRdb's processing, not the authors' own work, is the source of the V and J calls. The sample table contains about 350,000 distinct CDR3 sequences; only one count was recorded for about a sixth of them. 30% to 35% of the sample lies in the top ten.

The chain links TRBV19 with TRBJ2-3; the D call is possibly TRBD1 or TRBD2, each sharing 5 bases. This sequence originates from a woman aged 30 to 39 with Graves' hyperthyroidism that later progressed to Graves' ophthalmopathy. Sequenced input: blood. In nucleotide form, the sequence is TGTGCCAGTAGTATAGGTAGGGGAGCAGATACGCAGTATTTT. Its translation is CASSIGRGADTQYF.